The entry below describes one TCR beta chain. This entry comes from a study of CD8+CD57+ T cells in acquired aplastic anemia. Profiling of TCR beta VDJ combinations and CDR3 sequences used genomic DNA as template. TCRdb recomputed calls from the reads with MiXCR, one row per CDR3 protein. In the table there are 150,000 to 200,000 distinct CDR3 sequences, 55% to 70% of which are singletons. Germline values: CDR1 SGDLS, CDR2 YYNGEE. The germline V and J ends were trimmed by 0 bases and 2 bases, with 14 bases remaining between them. This CDR3 spans 17 amino acids. The receptor comes from a human donor with severe aplastic anemia or a healthy control (not recorded which). V gene TRBV9 combines with J gene TRBJ2-2, with unresolved D. What was sequenced was sorted CD4+, CD8+, or CD8+CD57+ T cells (not recorded which) from PBMCs. For the CDR3, the DNA is TGTGCCAGCAGCGTAGACGGGCGTGTAGGAAACACCGGGGAGCTGTTTTTT. It encodes CASSVDGRVGNTGELFF.